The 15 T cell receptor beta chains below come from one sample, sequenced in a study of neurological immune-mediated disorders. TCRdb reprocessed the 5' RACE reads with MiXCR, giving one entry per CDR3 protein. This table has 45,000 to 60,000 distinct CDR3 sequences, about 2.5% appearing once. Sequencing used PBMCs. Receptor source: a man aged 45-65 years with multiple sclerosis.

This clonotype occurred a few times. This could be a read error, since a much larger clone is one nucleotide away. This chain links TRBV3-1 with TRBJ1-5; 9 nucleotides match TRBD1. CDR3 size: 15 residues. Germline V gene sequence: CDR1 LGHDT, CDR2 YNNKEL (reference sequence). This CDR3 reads CASSQGTGFNQHQHF. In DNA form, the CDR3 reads TGTGCCAGCAGCCAGGGGACAGGGTTCAATCAGCACCAGCATTTT.

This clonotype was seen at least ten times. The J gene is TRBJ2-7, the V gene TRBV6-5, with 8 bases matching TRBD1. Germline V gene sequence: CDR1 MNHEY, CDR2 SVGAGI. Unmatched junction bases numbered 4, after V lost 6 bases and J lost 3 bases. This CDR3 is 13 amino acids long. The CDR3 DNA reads TGTGCCAGCAGGGACAGGGTGGGCTACGAGCAGTACTTC. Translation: CASRDRVGYEQYF.

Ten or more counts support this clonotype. CDR3 loop: CASSLRQGATGNTIYF. The DNA of the CDR3 is TGCGCCAGCAGCCTCAGACAGGGGGCCACGGGAAACACCATATATTTT. The J gene is TRBJ1-3, the V gene TRBV4-1; TRBD1 matches 10 bases. V was pared by 4 bases and J by 4 bases, with 7 bases of the junction left unmatched. CDR3 length: 16 amino acids. The germline gives CDR1 MGHRA, CDR2 YSYEKL.

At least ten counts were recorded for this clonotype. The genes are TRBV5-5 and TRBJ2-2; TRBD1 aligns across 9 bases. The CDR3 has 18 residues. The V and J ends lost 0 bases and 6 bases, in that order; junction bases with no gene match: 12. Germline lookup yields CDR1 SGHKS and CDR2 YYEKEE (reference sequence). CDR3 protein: CASSLVLRDRVLPGELFF. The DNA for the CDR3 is TGTGCCAGCAGCTTGGTTCTGCGGGACAGGGTTCTCCCCGGGGAGCTGTTTTTT.

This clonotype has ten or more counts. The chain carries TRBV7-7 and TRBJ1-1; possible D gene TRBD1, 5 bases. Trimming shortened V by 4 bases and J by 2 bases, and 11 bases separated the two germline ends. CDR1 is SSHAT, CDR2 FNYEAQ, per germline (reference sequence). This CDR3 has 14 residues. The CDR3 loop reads CASSSDTTNTEAFF. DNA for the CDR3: TGTGCCAGCAGCTCGGACACAACAAACACTGAAGCTTTCTTT. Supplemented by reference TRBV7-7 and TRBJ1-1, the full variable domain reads GAGVSQSPRYKVTKRGQDVTLRCDPISSHATLYWYQQALGQGPEFLTYFNYEAQPDKSGLPSDRFSAERPEGSISTLTIQRTEQRDSAMYRCASSSDTTNTEAFFGQGTRLTVV.

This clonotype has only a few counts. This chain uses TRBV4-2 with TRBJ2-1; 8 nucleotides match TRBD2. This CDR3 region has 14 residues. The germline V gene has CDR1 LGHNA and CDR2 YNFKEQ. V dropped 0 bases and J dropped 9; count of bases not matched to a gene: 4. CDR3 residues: CASSQEHTSGEQFF. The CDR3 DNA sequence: TGTGCCAGCAGCCAAGAACATACTAGCGGTGAGCAGTTCTTC.

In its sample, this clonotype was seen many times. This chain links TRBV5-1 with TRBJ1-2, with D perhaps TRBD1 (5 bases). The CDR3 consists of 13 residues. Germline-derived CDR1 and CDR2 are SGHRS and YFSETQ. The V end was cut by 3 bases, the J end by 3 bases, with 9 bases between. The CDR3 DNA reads TGCGCCAGCAGCTATGGGGGGGACTATGGCTACACCTTC. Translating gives CASSYGGDYGYTF.

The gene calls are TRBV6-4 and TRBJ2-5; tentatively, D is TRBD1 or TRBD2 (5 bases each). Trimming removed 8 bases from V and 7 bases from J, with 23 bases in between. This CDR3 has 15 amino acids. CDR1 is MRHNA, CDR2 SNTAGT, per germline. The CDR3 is CASGAKEVGRVTQYF. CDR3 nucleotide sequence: TGTGCCAGCGGGGCGAAGGAGGTGGGCCGGGTGACCCAGTACTTC.

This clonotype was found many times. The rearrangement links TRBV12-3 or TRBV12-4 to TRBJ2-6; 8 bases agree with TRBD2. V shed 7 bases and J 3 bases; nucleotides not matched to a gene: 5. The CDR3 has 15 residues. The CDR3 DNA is TGTGCCAGCACCCCGGGACTAGTTGGGGCCAACGTCCTGACTTTC. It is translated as CASTPGLVGANVLTF.

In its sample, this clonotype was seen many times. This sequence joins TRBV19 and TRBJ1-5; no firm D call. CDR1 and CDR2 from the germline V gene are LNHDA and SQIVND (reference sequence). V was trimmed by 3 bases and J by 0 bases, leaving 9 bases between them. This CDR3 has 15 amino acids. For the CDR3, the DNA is TGTGCCAGTAGTATTTTAGGTGATAGCAATCAGCCCCAGCATTTT. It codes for CASSILGDSNQPQHF.

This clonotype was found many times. The CDR3 sequence is CASSQVFPDTEAFF. As DNA, the CDR3 is TGTGCCAGCAGCCAAGTTTTCCCTGACACTGAAGCTTTCTTT. This chain joins TRBV3-1 and TRBJ1-1; D is unresolved. This CDR3 is 14 amino acids long. The germline CDR1 and CDR2 sequences are LGHDT and YNNKEL (reference sequence). With 1 base removed from V and 3 bases from J, the gap between germline ends came to 9 bases.

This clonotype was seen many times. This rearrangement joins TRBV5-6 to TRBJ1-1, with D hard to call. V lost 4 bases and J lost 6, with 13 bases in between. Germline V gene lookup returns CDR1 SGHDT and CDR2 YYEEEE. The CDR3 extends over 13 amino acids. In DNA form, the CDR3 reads TGTGCCAGCAGCGGAGTCGGGAGGGCTGAAGCTTTCTTT. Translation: CASSGVGRAEAFF.

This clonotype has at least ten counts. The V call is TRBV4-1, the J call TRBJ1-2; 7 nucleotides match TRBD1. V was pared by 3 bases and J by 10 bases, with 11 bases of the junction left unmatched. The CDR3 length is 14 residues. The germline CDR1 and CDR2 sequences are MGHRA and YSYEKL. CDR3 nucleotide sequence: TGCGCCAGCAGCCAGGGAGAAGGGGGCCCTACCTACACCTTC. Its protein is CASSQGEGGPTYTF.

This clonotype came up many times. The CDR3 is CSAREGSSSGNTIYF. The CDR3 nucleotides read TGCAGTGCTAGAGAAGGGTCGAGCTCTGGAAACACCATATATTTT. V is TRBV20-1 and J is TRBJ1-3; D is ambiguous. V gave up 0 bases and J gave up 0 bases, with 9 bases separating them. The CDR3 is made up of 15 amino acids. The germline gives CDR1 DFQATT, CDR2 SNEGSKA (reference sequence).

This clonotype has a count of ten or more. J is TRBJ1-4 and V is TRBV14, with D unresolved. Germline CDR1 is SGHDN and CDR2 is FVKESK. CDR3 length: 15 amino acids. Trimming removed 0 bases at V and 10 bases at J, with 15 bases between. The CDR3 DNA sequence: TGTGCCAGCAGCCAAGATAATCGCAAGGGCGGAAAACTGTTTTTT. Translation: CASSQDNRKGGKLFF.